The rows below give T cell receptor beta chains drawn from one sample of a study of cytomegalovirus exposure and HLA in healthy donors. Sequencing used immunoSEQ multiplex PCR; TCRdb keeps in-frame clones, though not all of them. The table has roughly 170,000 clones, 80% seen once. Input material: PBMCs. These receptors were taken from a boy younger than 18 in good health and CMV-seronegative. The conserved cysteine and the conserved F or W are not part of the CDR3 here.

V gene	J gene	CDR3 protein
TRBV11-3	TRBJ2-7	ASSLRSGYEQY
TRBV4-3	TRBJ2-5	ASSQGPRDSPETQY
TRBV9	TRBJ1-3	ASSALPGQRDGNTIY
TRBV6-5	TRBJ2-1	ATAGGPYNEQF
TRBV7-9	TRBJ2-3	ASSAPTGVLDTQY
TRBV14	TRBJ2-5	ASSQVRETQY
TRBV7-9	TRBJ1-1	ASSYIDRGVGTEAF
TRBV27	TRBJ2-3	ASRIGAGGRTSTDTQY
TRBV5-1	TRBJ2-1	ASSFGLAGILGNEQF
TRBV5-1	TRBJ1-2	ASSGTGIYGYT
TRBV4-2	TRBJ2-7	ASSPTLTGLSSYEQY
TRBV6-4	TRBJ2-7	ASSEGAQGYEQY
TRBV4-1	TRBJ1-2	ASSPNVQQGTTYGYT
TRBV4-1	TRBJ2-1	ASSQDPGGDRHEQF
TRBV19	TRBJ1-5	ASSLIDSNQPQH
TRBV18	TRBJ2-7	ASSPPAGAHLEQY
TRBV4-3	TRBJ2-7	ASSQETSGRGSYEQY
TRBV14	TRBJ2-3	ASSQGGLPGDTQY
TRBV9	TRBJ2-7	ASSVEGVSSYEQY
TRBV5-1	TRBJ1-1	ASSLEGVNTEAF
TRBV9	TRBJ1-1	ASSASGTGNTEAF
TRBV6-5	TRBJ1-4	ASSRTAFNEKLF
TRBV6-6	TRBJ2-7	ASSPGLTYEQY
TRBV9	TRBJ1-2	ASSVAGGNGYT
TRBV6-1	TRBJ1-3	ASGLSGNTIY
TRBV11-3	TRBJ1-1	ASSGGSMNTEAF
TRBV11-3	TRBJ2-7	ASSLRGYEQY
TRBV6-1	TRBJ1-6	ASSESGVSPLH
TRBV7-2	TRBJ1-1	ASSEGDRVFNTEAF
TRBV7-9	TRBJ1-4	SSSLVTGEVEKLF
TRBV10-3	TRBJ1-2	AIDHSPNYGYT
TRBV10-3	TRBJ1-3	AISESRGSSGNTIY
TRBV27	TRBJ1-1	ASSLSGLGDTEAF
TRBV30	TRBJ2-6	ARTGFGANVLT
TRBV4-2	TRBJ1-1	ASSQGTGDGTEAF
TRBV11-2	TRBJ2-3	ASSSGQGNTQY
TRBV30	TRBJ2-7	AGNRRDRGYEQY
TRBV27	TRBJ2-7	ASSPRGAAASYKQY
TRBV10-1	TRBJ2-7	ASGRYSYEQY
TRBV9	TRBJ1-1	ASSVELTGVTGAF
TRBV12-5	TRBJ1-5	ASGLGGVYQPQH
TRBV6-5	TRBJ2-5	ASRAPLAGRETQY
TRBV7-9	TRBJ2-3	ASSPAGTGAVGTQY
TRBV19	TRBJ1-2	ASRDRSYGYT
TRBV19	TRBJ2-7	ASSELAGGVSYEQY
TRBV7-9	TRBJ2-1	ASSLALGGSLEQF
TRBV4-1	TRBJ1-1	ASSTTLNTEAF
TRBV18	TRBJ1-1	ASSPQGLRNTEAF